This T cell receptor (beta chain) was sequenced during a study of T cells in Graves' hyperthyroidism and ophthalmopathy. The germline V gene has CDR1 MNHNS and CDR2 SASEGT. The CDR3 contains 13 residues. V shed 6 bases and J shed 4 bases, with 12 bases lying between them. The sample holds many counts of this clonotype. Researchers amplified the TCR beta CDR3 regions from RNA transcripts. TCR CDR3 regions were first amplified by RT-PCR with HTBI primers. MiXCR, applied by TCRdb to the multiplex PCR reads, yields one record per CDR3 protein. The sample carries 500,000 or so distinct CDR3 sequences, under 20% recorded once.

V usage is TRBV6-1 and J usage is TRBJ1-1; D is unclear. The receptor was isolated from a woman younger than 30 with Graves' ophthalmopathy. The sequencing input was blood. CDR3 sequence: CASSGAGFTEAFF. The CDR3 DNA is TGTGCCAGCAGCGGAGCGGGGTTCACTGAAGCTTTCTTT.